The next 18 T cell receptor beta chains were all read from a single sample in a study of blood T cell repertoires in COVID-19. The repertoire was sequenced with immunoSEQ multiplex PCR; TCRdb's copy has only in-frame clones and lacks some. The table lists more than 200,000 clones, approximately 88% of them singletons. The sequenced sample was peripheral blood. These receptors all stem from a woman under 40 with COVID-19, enrolled during active disease.

The V and J genes are TRBV5-1 and TRBJ1-2, with D perhaps TRBD1 (5 bases). CDR1 is SGHRS, CDR2 YFSETQ, per germline. V dropped 2 bases and J dropped 0 bases, with 11 bases sitting between them. The CDR3 runs 15 residues. The chain's CDR3 is CASSLGPGTNYGYTF. The CDR3 DNA reads TGCGCCAGCAGCTTAGGGCCAGGGACTAACTATGGCTACACCTTC.

The chain couples TRBV2 to TRBJ2-7; 10 bases align to TRBD1. CDR1 is SNHLY, CDR2 FYNNEI, per germline. With V trimmed by 6 bases and J by 5 bases, 4 bases remained unmatched. The CDR3 loop spans 13 amino acids. The CDR3: CASRATGGDEQYF. In DNA, the CDR3 is TGTGCCAGCAGGGCGACAGGGGGCGACGAGCAGTACTTC. Complete variable domain (other parts from reference TRBV2 and TRBJ2-7): EPEVTQTPSHQVTQMGQEVILRCVPISNHLYFYWYRQILGQKVEFLVSFYNNEISEKSEIFDDQFSVERPDGSNFTLKIRSTKLEDSAMYFCASRATGGDEQYFGPGTRLTVT.

The V gene is TRBV5-6, the J gene TRBJ2-7, with TRBD1 matching over 10 bases. The CDR3 covers 14 residues. With 3 bases clipped from V and 7 bases from J, the junction kept 7 bases outside the gene matches. Germline CDR1 and CDR2: SGHDT and YYEEEE. CDR3 bases: TGTGCCAGCAGCTGGGGGACAGGGGCTCGTGAGCAGTACGTC. Translated: CASSWGTGAREQYV.

The rearrangement joins TRBV30 to TRBJ1-5; 12 bases align to TRBD1. This CDR3 is 17 amino acids long. CDR1 and CDR2 from the germline V gene are GTSNPN and SVGIG (reference sequence). V shed 5 bases and J 2 bases; nucleotides not matched to a gene: 10. The CDR3 loop reads CAWANRDRGHGNQPQHF. CDR3 DNA: TGTGCCTGGGCTAACCGGGACAGGGGGCATGGCAATCAGCCCCAGCATTTT.

V gene TRBV28 combines with J gene TRBJ2-3; TRBD2 aligns across 8 bases. This CDR3 region has 14 residues. V was pared by 6 bases and J by 2 bases, with 4 bases of the junction left unmatched. Per germline, CDR1 MDHEN and CDR2 SYDVKM. This CDR3 is CASSGGALTDTQYF. CDR3 in DNA: TGTGCCAGCAGCGGGGGGGCGCTCACAGATACGCAGTATTTT.

The chain couples TRBV30 to TRBJ2-6; D perhaps matches TRBD2 (6 bases). Looked up from germline, CDR1 is GTSNPN and CDR2 is SVGIG (reference sequence). V was shortened by 0 bases and J by 2 bases, with 17 bases between the two germline ends. CDR3 size: 18 residues. The CDR3 here is CAWSVRFGGCPGANVLTF. CDR3 bases: TGTGCCTGGAGTGTACGTTTCGGGGGATGTCCTGGGGCCAACGTCCTGACTTTC.

The chain is built from TRBV5-8 and TRBJ1-2, with TRBD1 identical over 11 bases. Germline CDR1 SGHTS, CDR2 YDEGEE. The CDR3 totals 13 residues. V gave up 4 bases and J gave up 6 bases; unmatched junction bases: 2. The CDR3 region is CASSMGQGDGYTF. The CDR3, as DNA: TGTGCCAGCAGCATGGGACAGGGGGATGGCTACACCTTC.

The J gene is TRBJ2-1, the V gene TRBV25-1; the D gene is possibly TRBD2 (5 bases). Trimming cost V 3 bases and J 2 bases, with 14 bases left between them. The CDR3 length is 16 residues. The germline gives CDR1 MGHDK, CDR2 SYGVNS. For the CDR3, the DNA is TGTGCCAGCAGTGATTTGCTAGCCGAGACCTACAATGAGCAGTTCTTC. As protein: CASSDLLAETYNEQFF.

The chain is built from TRBV28 and TRBJ1-2, with 9 bases matching TRBD1. This CDR3 is 15 amino acids long. The J segment lost 5 bases and the V segment lost 6 bases, leaving 10 bases of the junction unmatched. Germline CDR1 is MDHEN and CDR2 is SYDVKM. CDR3 nucleotides: TGTGCCAGCAGGCCCGTAACAGGGGGCCGGTATGGCTACACCTTC. It yields the protein CASRPVTGGRYGYTF.

This chain links TRBV2 with TRBJ1-6, with a weak D call TRBD1 (6 bases). Germline V gene data show CDR1 as SNHLY and CDR2 as FYNNEI. The CDR3 loop spans 15 amino acids. With 3 bases removed from V and 9 bases from J, the gap between germline ends came to 15 bases. The DNA of the CDR3 is TGTGCCAGCAGTGACGTATCAGGGGTCGGTTCACCCCTCCACTTT. Translating it yields CASSDVSGVGSPLHF.

The chain couples TRBV5-4 to TRBJ2-1, with a possible D match to TRBD2 (6 bases). The CDR3 is 15 amino acids. V was pared by 4 bases and J by 5 bases, with 16 bases between. Germline assignment: CDR1 SGHNT and CDR2 YYREEE (reference sequence). Here the CDR3 reads CASSPRGLANNEQFF. CDR3 bases: TGTGCCAGCAGCCCTCGGGGTCTAGCGAACAATGAGCAGTTCTTC.

This clone was observed many times. The rearrangement links TRBV2 to TRBJ1-5; tentative D call: TRBD1 (5 bases). V lost 3 bases to trimming and J lost 7 bases, with 7 bases between them. The CDR3 is 12 amino acids. Per the germline V gene, CDR1 is SNHLY and CDR2 is FYNNEI. The CDR3 DNA reads TGTGCCAGCAGTGATGCAGGGCAGCCCCAGCATTTT. Translation: CASSDAGQPQHF.

The V call is TRBV5-1, the J call TRBJ1-2, with TRBD1 as a possible D gene (6 bases). The V end was cut by 4 bases, the J end by 4 bases, with 23 bases between. Germline CDR1 and CDR2: SGHRS and YFSETQ. The CDR3 has 17 residues. CDR3 bases: TGCGCCAGCAGCCGGAGGGGGGGGCTGGGTACCCCCTATGGCTACACCTTC. This translates into CASSRRGGLGTPYGYTF.

The chain recombines TRBV4-3 with TRBJ2-1, with 8 positions matching TRBD2. This CDR3 contains 15 residues. The germline V gene has CDR1 LGHNA and CDR2 YSLEER. After removal of 3 bases from V and 6 bases from J, the junction contained 7 bases not matched to a gene. The CDR3 sequence is CASSHPLAGVNEQFF. DNA of the CDR3: TGCGCCAGCAGCCACCCGCTAGCGGGTGTCAATGAGCAGTTCTTC.

The rearrangement links TRBV28 to TRBJ1-5, with TRBD1 matching 7 bases. Germline V gene data show CDR1 as MDHEN and CDR2 as SYDVKM. The CDR3 loop spans 15 amino acids. V trimming: 4 bases; J trimming: 9 bases; junction bases outside the gene matches: 12. Here the CDR3 reads CASSYRGATPRPQHF. CDR3 bases: TGTGCCAGCAGTTACAGGGGCGCAACCCCGCGGCCCCAGCATTTT.

CDR3 residues: CATSSSGRSTGELFF. Written as DNA, the CDR3 is TGTGCCACCAGCAGCAGCGGGAGGTCCACCGGGGAGCTGTTTTTT. This sequence joins TRBV15 and TRBJ2-2; 9 bases fit TRBD2. Germline CDR1 and CDR2: LNHNV and YYDKDF (reference sequence). V was clipped by 3 bases and J by 4 bases; unmatched bases: 3. The CDR3 has 15 amino acids.

V and J are TRBV12-3 or TRBV12-4 and TRBJ2-1; 7 bases line up with TRBD1. Unmatched junction bases numbered 14, after V lost 10 bases and J lost 14 bases. CDR3 length equals 12 residues. CDR3 sequence: CATTLGGAGKFF. CDR3 in DNA: TGTGCCACCACACTAGGGGGCGCCGGGAAGTTCTTC.

The chain is built from TRBV7-8 and TRBJ1-5; 10 nucleotides match TRBD1. The junction had 4 bases not matched to a gene; V was cut back by 1 base and J by 7 bases. The CDR3 consists of 15 residues. The germline gives CDR1 SGHVS, CDR2 FQNEAQ. The CDR3 region is CASSLGGDRGQPQHF. The DNA for the CDR3 is TGTGCCAGCAGCTTAGGGGGGGACAGGGGCCAGCCCCAGCATTTT.